What follows are 29 T cell receptor beta chains derived from one specimen sequenced in a study of blood T cells in healthy people across ages. A second PCR, run for about 7 to 12 cycles, used a sample-barcoded 5' primer plus a J-beta primer mix. TCRdb fed the 5' RACE reads into MiXCR, producing one record per CDR3 protein. The table records about 650,000 distinct CDR3 sequences, 32% of them present only once. Sequences were obtained from blood. Every receptor here comes from an elderly woman in good health.

Remarks on this clonotype: A read error may be the cause here, since a much bigger clone is one base away. This rearrangement joins TRBV20-1 to TRBJ2-1; maybe TRBD2 (6 bases). The CDR3 covers 12 residues. Germline V lookup: CDR1 DFQATT, CDR2 SNEGSKA (reference sequence). Here the CDR3 DNA reads TGCAGGGCTGAGGGGACTGTTAATGAGCAGTTCTTC. It yields the protein CRAEGTVNEQFF.

A few counts support this clonotype. The chain joins TRBV7-8 to TRBJ1-6; D ambiguous. CDR1 and CDR2 (germline): SGHVS, FQNEAQ. The CDR3 consists of 16 residues. Trimming cost V 5 bases and J 1 base, with 12 bases left between them. The CDR3 DNA is TGTGCCAGCAGCCCACCAGGCGCGTCCTATAATTCACCCCTCCACTTT. It is translated as CASSPPGASYNSPLHF.

CDR3 bases: TGTGCCAGCAGCCCTCGGACAGGGAATAACTATGGCTACACCTTC. This gives the protein CASSPRTGNNYGYTF. This rearrangement joins TRBV9 to TRBJ1-2, with 8 bases fitting TRBD1. The junction had 6 bases not matched to a gene; V was cut back by 4 bases and J by 1 base. The CDR3 is made up of 15 amino acids. The V gene's germline CDR1 is SGDLS and CDR2 YYNGEE.

The chain joins TRBV14 to TRBJ2-4; D is possibly TRBD1 or TRBD2 (6 bases each). Germline V gives CDR1 SGHDN, CDR2 FVKESK. The CDR3 has 15 amino acids. Trimming cost V 3 bases and J 12 bases, with 21 bases left between them. As DNA, the CDR3 is TGTGCCAGCAGCCACAACAGGGCTCCCAAGGAGGGTCAGTACTTC. The encoded protein is CASSHNRAPKEGQYF.

Worth noting for this clonotype: The junction and the germline gene differ at one end; a read error may be behind it. J is TRBJ1-1 and V is TRBV5-1; 10 bases line up with TRBD1. CDR3 length equals 14 residues. CDR1 and CDR2 from the germline V gene are SGHRS and YFSETQ. CDR3 loop: CASSSPGQGTGAFF. The CDR3 DNA is TGCGCCAGCAGCTCACCGGGACAGGGGACTGGAGCTTTCTTT.

The gene calls are TRBV5-1 and TRBJ1-2; 9 positions agree with TRBD1. V was clipped by 4 bases and J by 8 bases; unmatched bases: 9. CDR1 and CDR2 (germline): SGHRS, YFSETQ. The CDR3 loop spans 14 amino acids. CDR3 in amino acids: CASSPDRGIEGYTF. The CDR3 region has the DNA TGCGCCAGCAGCCCGGACAGGGGAATAGAAGGCTACACCTTC.

The table lists this clonotype with many counts. Since a much larger clone is just one base distant, this may be a read error. This chain connects TRBV6-2 or TRBV6-3 to TRBJ2-7; D remains unclear. The CDR3 has 14 residues. Per germline, CDR1 MNHEY and CDR2 SVGEGT. CDR3 DNA sequence: TGTGCCAGCAGTTACCTAGAAGGCTCCTACGAGCTGTACTTC. Amino acids: CASSYLEGSYELYF.

This clonotype appeared a few times. This chain uses TRBV5-1 with TRBJ1-4, with 9 positions matching TRBD1. Germline loops: CDR1 SGHRS, CDR2 YFSETQ. After removal of 4 bases from V and 6 bases from J, the junction contained 10 bases not matched to a gene. The CDR3 consists of 16 residues. CDR3 sequence reads: CASSLRTGESYEKLFF. The CDR3 DNA reads TGCGCCAGCAGCCTCCGGACAGGGGAATCGTATGAAAAACTGTTTTTT.

This clonotype came up a few times. The rearrangement links TRBV6-5 to TRBJ2-2, with D tentatively TRBD2 (6 bases). The CDR3 totals 14 residues. V shed 6 bases and J shed 7 bases, with 15 bases lying between them. The V gene's germline CDR1 is MNHEY and CDR2 SVGAGI. This chain's CDR3 is CASRDEGRNGELFF. Here the CDR3 DNA reads TGTGCCAGCAGAGATGAAGGGAGGAACGGGGAGCTGTTTTTT.

The CDR3 sequence: CSVEMPYNEQFF. In DNA form, the CDR3 reads TGCAGCGTTGAAATGCCTTACAATGAGCAGTTCTTC. The V gene is TRBV29-1, the J gene TRBJ2-1; no clear D gene. Between the trimmed V and J ends, which lost 2 bases and 4 bases, there was a span of 6 bases. The CDR3 consists of 12 residues. The germline V gene has CDR1 SQVTM and CDR2 ANQGSEA.

This sequence joins TRBV9 and TRBJ1-1, with 9 bases aligning to TRBD1. V shed 3 bases, J shed 8 bases, and the junction held 2 bases outside the gene matches. Per the germline V gene, CDR1 is SGDLS and CDR2 is YYNGEE. The CDR3 consists of 12 residues. This chain's CDR3 is CASSDRGLEAFF. Here the CDR3 DNA reads TGTGCCAGCAGCGACAGGGGGCTAGAAGCTTTCTTT.

This clonotype was observed at least ten times. The gene calls are TRBV11-2 and TRBJ1-5; weak D call: TRBD1 (5 bases). Germline-derived CDR1 and CDR2 are SGHAT and FQNNGV. Trimming shortened V by 4 bases and J by 7 bases, and 14 bases separated the two germline ends. This CDR3 is 14 amino acids long. The CDR3 DNA reads as TGTGCCAGCAGCTCGTACGGGGCAGGGCAGCCCCAGCATTTT. This encodes CASSSYGAGQPQHF.

Many counts were recorded for this clonotype. This chain links TRBV20-1 with TRBJ1-6; 7 bases are a match to TRBD1. The CDR3 has 13 residues. V was pared by 5 bases and J by 3 bases, with 1 base of the junction left unmatched. Looked up from germline, CDR1 is DFQATT and CDR2 is SNEGSKA (reference sequence). Written as DNA, the CDR3 is TGCAGTGCTGGGACAGTCTATAATTCACCCCTCCACTTT. Amino acids: CSAGTVYNSPLHF.

This rearrangement joins TRBV6-6 to TRBJ2-1, with no clear D. V was pared by 7 bases and J by 6 bases, with 13 bases between. Germline V lookup: CDR1 MNHNY, CDR2 SVGAGI (reference sequence). CDR3 length: 13 amino acids. The CDR3 reads CASTFKTGNEQFF. CDR3 nucleotide sequence: TGTGCCAGCACCTTTAAAACGGGCAATGAGCAGTTCTTC.

In its sample, this clonotype was seen many times. The rearrangement links TRBV25-1 to TRBJ2-5, with D perhaps matching TRBD2 (5 bases). Trimming removed 1 base at V and 0 bases at J, with 6 bases between. The CDR3 totals 14 residues. Germline V gene data show CDR1 as MGHDK and CDR2 as SYGVNS. CDR3 sequence (DNA): TGTGCCAGCAGTGAATTGAGGGACCAAGAGACCCAGTACTTC. Translating it yields CASSELRDQETQYF.

The J gene is TRBJ2-1, the V gene TRBV10-3; TRBD2 matches at 7 bases. V shed 6 bases, J shed 8 bases, and the junction held 10 bases outside the gene matches. The CDR3 sequence is 14 residues long. Germline CDR1 is ENHRY and CDR2 is SYGVKD. The CDR3 spells CAIRGRAGRDEQFF. The CDR3 nucleotides are TGTGCCATCAGGGGTAGGGCAGGGAGGGATGAGCAGTTCTTC.

This clonotype showed up just a few times. The chain has TRBV30 and TRBJ2-5; D not resolved. Germline assignment: CDR1 GTSNPN and CDR2 SVGIG (reference sequence). This CDR3 has 15 residues. With 5 bases removed from V and 11 bases from J, the gap between germline ends came to 27 bases. The CDR3 nucleotides are TGTGCCTGGGGTCTTGGAAGTCAGTTCGACAATGAGCAGTACTTC. This translates into CAWGLGSQFDNEQYF.

This clonotype came up many times. V usage is TRBV12-3 or TRBV12-4 and J usage is TRBJ2-3; D is ambiguous. Trimming left V 0 bases short and J 2 bases short, with 6 bases between. The CDR3 is 14 amino acids. CDR3 sequence (DNA): TGTGCCAGCAGTTTAGCGGGGTTCACAGATACGCAGTATTTT. Translation: CASSLAGFTDTQYF.

This clonotype occurred many times. The J gene is TRBJ1-2, the V gene TRBV9; possibly TRBD1 for D (5 bases). The CDR3 consists of 16 residues. The V end lost 3 bases, the J end lost 6 bases, and 21 bases lay between the germline ends. The germline V gene has CDR1 SGDLS and CDR2 YYNGEE. The CDR3 is CASSGGPGRAFHGYTF. The CDR3 region has the DNA TGTGCCAGCAGCGGAGGTCCAGGGAGGGCCTTCCATGGCTACACCTTC.

As concerns this clonotype: Possible read error: a much larger clone is one base away. The rearrangement links TRBV5-1 to TRBJ2-1; 7 nucleotides agree with TRBD2. The germline V gene has CDR1 SGHRS and CDR2 YFSETQ. This CDR3 has 15 amino acids. CDR3: CVSSLEAGQYNEQFF. CDR3 bases: TGCGTCAGCAGCTTGGAAGCGGGGCAGTACAATGAGCAGTTCTTC.

This clonotype was found a few times. This sequence may be a read error, since a much larger clone differs from it by one base. The chain recombines TRBV12-3 or TRBV12-4 with TRBJ2-7; D is possibly TRBD2 (5 bases). TRBJ2-5 matches the DNA end more closely, so the J call is doubtful. The CDR3 loop spans 14 amino acids. The CDR3 here is CASSWATSRETQYF. The DNA of the CDR3 is TGTGCCAGCAGTTGGGCCACTAGTCGCGAGACCCAGTACTTC.

This clonotype was detected only a few times. V usage is TRBV9 and J usage is TRBJ2-2; D is unclear. The germline V and J ends were trimmed by 0 bases and 0 bases, with 15 bases remaining between them. The germline V gene has CDR1 SGDLS and CDR2 YYNGEE. The length of the CDR3 is 18 residues. This CDR3 is CASSVGLSTYSNTGELFF. In DNA, the CDR3 is TGTGCCAGCAGCGTAGGACTGAGCACTTACTCGAACACCGGGGAGCTGTTTTTT.

V and J are TRBV20-1 and TRBJ2-5; TRBD2 agrees at 9 bases. The length of the CDR3 is 15 residues. Germline V lookup: CDR1 DFQATT, CDR2 SNEGSKA (reference sequence). Unmatched junction bases numbered 13, after V lost 0 bases and J lost 11 bases. The CDR3 region is CSARDRAGGLNEQYF. For the CDR3, the DNA is TGCAGTGCTAGAGATCGGGCGGGAGGGCTCAATGAGCAGTACTTC.

This clonotype was counted only a few times. The V and J genes are TRBV23-1 and TRBJ1-1; 7 bases fit TRBD1. TRBV23-1 carries the ORF label, with uncertain function. The CDR3 loop spans 13 amino acids. V dropped 7 bases and J dropped 3; count of bases not matched to a gene: 5. The CDR3 DNA sequence: TGCGCCAGCACGGGGAGGGGGCACACTGAAGCTTTCTTT. It translates to CASTGRGHTEAFF.

This clonotype was detected ten times or more. The V and J genes are TRBV16 and TRBJ2-7; D might be TRBD2 (8 bases). V was pared by 4 bases and J by 6 bases, with 25 bases between. The CDR3 consists of 17 residues. In germline, CDR1 is KGHSY, CDR2 FQNENV. CDR3 sequence: CASSPWSRTGGTSEQYF. The CDR3 DNA is TGTGCCAGCAGCCCATGGTCCCGGACAGGAGGGACTAGCGAGCAGTACTTC.

Ten or more counts support this clonotype. The V gene is TRBV25-1, the J gene TRBJ2-7; TRBD2 aligns across 7 bases. CDR3 length: 17 residues. J lost 6 bases, V lost 6 bases, and 20 bases had no gene match. In germline, CDR1 is MGHDK, CDR2 SYGVNS. The CDR3 loop is CASRGMVAGSVRGEQYF. DNA for the CDR3: TGTGCCAGCAGGGGGATGGTAGCGGGTTCGGTTAGGGGCGAGCAGTACTTC.

Many counts were recorded for this clonotype. J is TRBJ2-1 and V is TRBV5-6; TRBD2 aligns across 8 bases. The CDR3 is 18 residues long. Germline trimming cut 0 bases from V and 0 bases from J; bases unmatched to any gene: 8. Germline V lookup: CDR1 SGHDT, CDR2 YYEEEE. The CDR3 DNA is TGTGCCAGCAGCTTGGGGCGGGGGGCCGGAAGCTCCTACAATGAGCAGTTCTTC. This sequence encodes CASSLGRGAGSSYNEQFF.

This clonotype has a handful of counts. The chain has TRBV7-3 and TRBJ2-2; TRBD2 is a possible D gene (7 bases). From germline, CDR1 is SGHTA and CDR2 FQGTGA. The CDR3 has 15 amino acids. The V gene lost 5 bases and the J gene lost 7 bases, with 17 bases spanning the gap. This chain's CDR3 is CASSTSGGGRGELFF. CDR3 nucleotide sequence: TGTGCCAGCAGCACTTCTGGCGGGGGCCGCGGGGAGCTGTTTTTT. The whole variable domain, filled in from reference TRBV7-3 and TRBJ2-2, reads GAGVSQTPSNKVTEKGKYVELRCDPISGHTALYWYRQSLGQGPEFLIYFQGTGAADDSGLPNDRFFAVRPEGSVSTLKIQRTERGDSAVYLCASSTSGGGRGELFFGEGSRLTVL.

This clonotype was counted at least ten times. This chain joins TRBV6-5 and TRBJ2-7; 10 bases fit TRBD1. This CDR3 comprises 15 residues. Germline values: CDR1 MNHEY, CDR2 SVGAGI. J lost 3 bases, V lost 8 bases, and 10 bases had no gene match. The CDR3: CASGLTGTGVYEQYF. CDR3 bases: TGTGCCAGCGGGCTAACCGGGACAGGGGTCTACGAGCAGTACTTC.